One and the same sample provided the 17 T cell receptor beta chains below, sequenced in a study of T cell repertoires in cytomegalovirus infection. Each CDR3 protein gets one entry after TCRdb re-called the reads with MiXCR. The sample yields approximately 730,000 distinct CDR3 sequences, approximately 33% seen once. These receptors are not linked to any known antigen. The specimen comprised cultured PBMCs, sampled from culture after CMV antigen stimulation. Source of these receptors: a human donor in good health (CMV status not recorded). Some clones in this sample may be carry-over from other donors' samples.

This clonotype was recorded a few times. J is TRBJ2-1 and V is TRBV2; D is uncertain. The CDR3 covers 12 residues. Germline CDR1 reads SNHLY; CDR2 reads FYNNEI. The V end lost 3 bases, the J end lost 10 bases, and 10 bases lay between the germline ends. The CDR3 is CASSDGFFEQFF. In DNA form, the CDR3 reads TGTGCCAGCAGTGATGGGTTCTTCGAGCAGTTCTTC.

The chain recombines TRBV9 with TRBJ2-1; TRBD1 matches 8 bases. The CDR3 runs 16 residues. V shed 6 bases, J shed 3 bases, and the junction held 11 bases outside the gene matches. Germline V gives CDR1 SGDLS, CDR2 YYNGEE. In DNA, the CDR3 is TGTGCCAGCACTTTAGGGGGACAGGAGTTCTACAATGAGCAGTTCTTC. Translating gives CASTLGGQEFYNEQFF.

This clonotype was detected ten times or more. The chain links TRBV7-2 to TRBJ2-5; 9 positions match TRBD2. There are 14 residues in the CDR3. Germline V gives CDR1 SGHTA, CDR2 FQGNSA. V lost 2 bases, J lost 4 bases, and 2 bases stayed unmatched. As DNA, the CDR3 is TGTGCCAGCAGCTTAATGACTAGCGGAGAGACCCAGTACTTC. Translation gives CASSLMTSGETQYF.

This clonotype was observed a few times. The rearrangement links TRBV7-2 to TRBJ2-5; 9 nucleotides match TRBD1. The CDR3 contains 13 residues. The germline V gene has CDR1 SGHTA and CDR2 FQGNSA. V gave up 8 bases and J gave up 9 bases; unmatched junction bases: 10. CDR3 in amino acids: CASGRPGQGAQYF. In DNA, the CDR3 is TGTGCCAGCGGAAGGCCGGGACAGGGAGCCCAGTACTTC.

This clonotype has at least ten counts. V usage is TRBV7-2 and J usage is TRBJ2-3; D may correspond to TRBD1 or TRBD2 (5 bases each). Germline CDR1 and CDR2: SGHTA and FQGNSA. The CDR3 has 15 amino acids. V was clipped by 1 base and J by 2 bases, with 10 bases between them. As DNA, the CDR3 is TGTGCCAGCAGCTTAGAGGGACGGGACACAGATACGCAGTATTTT. This codes for CASSLEGRDTDTQYF.

This clonotype was picked up a small number of times. The CDR3 protein is CASSLGGEREKLFF. The CDR3 region has the DNA TGCGCCAGCAGCCTCGGTGGAGAACGTGAAAAACTGTTTTTT. J is TRBJ1-4 and V is TRBV4-1; D uncertain. The CDR3 consists of 14 residues. Germline CDR1 MGHRA, CDR2 YSYEKL. Trimming took off 4 bases at V and 7 bases at J, with 13 bases between the two ends.

J is TRBJ1-5 and V is TRBV19; weak D call: TRBD1 (5 bases). The CDR3 length is 15 residues. Trimming stripped 3 bases from V and 3 bases from J, with 12 bases between. The germline V gene encodes CDR1 LNHDA and CDR2 SQIVND (reference sequence). In nucleotides, the CDR3 is TGTGCCAGTAGTATTATAATGGGGGACAATCAGCCCCAGCATTTT. Translating it yields CASSIIMGDNQPQHF.

Points on this clonotype: The junction and the germline gene differ at one end; a read error may be behind it. The rearrangement uses TRBV7-2 and TRBJ2-7; D remains unclear. CDR3 length: 15 amino acids. Germline CDR1 and CDR2: SGHTA and FQGNSA. CDR3 sequence reads: CVSSLDLPGPYEQYF. The CDR3 DNA follows: TGTGTCAGCAGCTTAGATCTTCCGGGCCCCTACGAGCAGTACTTC.

This clonotype was observed a single time. The chain couples TRBV6-8 to TRBJ1-2, with a possible D match to TRBD1 (5 bases). The V and J ends lost 6 bases and 3 bases respectively, with 11 bases between them. Germline V gene lookup returns CDR1 MNHGY and CDR2 SAAAGT. The CDR3 has 13 residues. The CDR3 is CASSGTGDYGYTF. As DNA, the CDR3 is TGTGCCAGCAGCGGGACGGGGGACTATGGCTACACCTTC.

This clonotype was observed a handful of times. V gene TRBV5-8 combines with J gene TRBJ1-4, with D tentatively TRBD1 (5 bases). The CDR3 sequence is 17 residues long. Per the germline V gene, CDR1 is SGHTS and CDR2 is YDEGEE. V was clipped by 0 bases and J by 8 bases, with 20 bases between them. In DNA, the CDR3 is TGTGCCAGCAGCTTGGGGGAGGCCGGGGCTCTTCGGGAAAAACTGTTTTTT. This translates into CASSLGEAGALREKLFF.

This clonotype was counted between two and nine times. The CDR3 DNA reads as TGTGCCAGATCCAAGAGGGACCGATGCACAGATACGCAGTATTTT. Translating gives CARSKRDRCTDTQYF. The chain has TRBV19 and TRBJ2-3; D tentatively reads TRBD1 or TRBD2 (5 bases each). V was pared by 9 bases and J by 1 base, with 17 bases between. CDR1 is LNHDA and CDR2 is SQIVND in the germline V gene (reference sequence). This CDR3 is 15 amino acids long.

This clonotype was observed many times. The CDR3 bases are TGTGCCAGCGGACAGGGTTCCTACGAGCAGTACTTC. Its translation is CASGQGSYEQYF. The genes are TRBV7-6 and TRBJ2-7; 8 bases fit TRBD1. The germline V gene has CDR1 SGHVS and CDR2 FNYEAQ. CDR3 size: 12 residues. V shed 8 bases, J shed 1 base, and the junction held 1 base outside the gene matches.

The chain recombines TRBV6-1 with TRBJ2-7; 8 bases agree with TRBD2. J gave up 2 bases and V 5 bases, and 5 bases lay outside the gene matches. This CDR3 region has 14 residues. CDR1 is MNHNS, CDR2 SASEGT, per germline. The CDR3 loop reads CASSRERGPYEQYF. CDR3 DNA sequence: TGTGCCAGCAGTAGAGAGCGGGGGCCCTACGAGCAGTACTTC.

The J gene is TRBJ2-2, the V gene TRBV18; D unclear. CDR3 length: 15 amino acids. Germline V gene sequence: CDR1 KGHSH, CDR2 LQKENI. Trimming left V 3 bases short and J 4 bases short, with 12 bases between. The CDR3 region has the DNA TGTGCCAGCTCACCTTTAGGGCCCGGCACCGGGGAGCTGTTTTTT. Amino acid sequence: CASSPLGPGTGELFF.

The chain is built from TRBV24-1 and TRBJ2-5; a weak D match, TRBD2 (6 bases). Germline V gives CDR1 KGHDR, CDR2 SFDVKD. This CDR3 comprises 13 residues. Trimming removed 9 bases from V and 0 bases from J, with 10 bases in between. The CDR3 reads CATGEENQETQYF. Here the CDR3 DNA reads TGTGCCACCGGGGAGGAGAACCAAGAGACCCAGTACTTC.

This clonotype was recorded at least ten times. The chain carries TRBV2 and TRBJ2-4; 11 bases agree with TRBD1. The V gene end was trimmed by 0 bases and the J gene end by 6 bases; junction bases not matched to a gene: 7. The germline CDR1 and CDR2 sequences are SNHLY and FYNNEI. The CDR3 runs 17 residues. CDR3 loop: CASSEAPGTGGRNIQYF. The CDR3 coding sequence is TGTGCCAGCAGTGAAGCCCCCGGGACAGGGGGAAGAAACATTCAGTACTTC.

This clonotype was observed many times. The CDR3 protein is CASSLGGQYQETQYF. CDR3 coding DNA: TGTGCCAGCAGCTTAGGAGGACAGTACCAAGAGACCCAGTACTTC. The chain carries TRBV7-2 and TRBJ2-5; perhaps TRBD1 as D (6 bases). CDR3 length: 15 residues. Trimming left V 1 base short and J 0 bases short, with 9 bases between. Germline V gives CDR1 SGHTA, CDR2 FQGNSA.